Below, 16 T cell receptor beta chains from the same sample are listed, as sequenced in a study of response to subunit inactivated influenza vaccine. TCRdb re-analysed the RT-PCR reads in MiXCR, keeping a single row per CDR3 protein. The table records hundreds of thousands of distinct CDR3 sequences, approximately 15% of them present only once. The sample was PBMCs from blood, taken about 14 days before vaccination. Source of these receptors: a man aged 45 to 65 who received an inactivated influenza vaccine.

The table lists this clonotype with a few counts. This chain connects TRBV4-3 to TRBJ2-5; maybe TRBD1 (6 bases). The germline CDR1 and CDR2 sequences are LGHNA and YSLEER. This CDR3 region has 17 residues. Trimming took off 0 bases at V and 2 bases at J, with 16 bases between the two ends. The CDR3 DNA reads as TGCGCCAGCAGCCAAGATAACCCAGGGGATTTTCAAGAGACCCAGTACTTC. It is translated as CASSQDNPGDFQETQYF.

A few counts support this clonotype. J is TRBJ2-7 and V is TRBV7-4; D may be TRBD2 (6 bases). Trimming left V 1 base short and J 4 bases short, with 17 bases between. The CDR3 extends over 16 amino acids. Looked up from germline, CDR1 is SGHVT and CDR2 is SQSDAQ. The CDR3 DNA sequence: TGTGCCAGCAGCTTAGGAGGAGGGAAGGACAAGTACGAGCAGTACTTC. Translating gives CASSLGGGKDKYEQYF. Drawing the rest from reference TRBV7-4 and TRBJ2-7, the complete variable domain is GAGVSQSPRYKVAKRGRDVALRCDSISGHVTLYWYRQTLGQGSEVLTYSQSDAQRDKSGRPSGRFSAERPERSVSTLKIQRTEQGDSAVYLCASSLGGGKDKYEQYFGPGTRLTVT.

V is TRBV18 and J is TRBJ2-1; D ambiguous. Germline assignment: CDR1 KGHSH and CDR2 LQKENI. The V end was cut by 4 bases, the J end by 0 bases, with 13 bases between. The CDR3 totals 16 residues. The CDR3 spells CASSLNAVTSYNEQFF. The CDR3 DNA follows: TGTGCCAGCTCACTCAACGCTGTGACCTCCTACAATGAGCAGTTCTTC.

This clonotype occurred a few times. The J gene is TRBJ2-7, the V gene TRBV10-3; 8 positions match TRBD1. In germline, CDR1 is ENHRY, CDR2 SYGVKD. V was pared by 6 bases and J by 3 bases, with 4 bases of the junction left unmatched. The CDR3 has 13 amino acids. DNA for the CDR3: TGTGCCATCAGATCAGGACAGGGCTACGAGCAGTACTTC. It translates to CAIRSGQGYEQYF.

The chain combines TRBV20-1 with TRBJ2-6; unclear D gene. V dropped 5 bases and J dropped 2 bases, with 10 bases sitting between them. The germline V gene has CDR1 DFQATT and CDR2 SNEGSKA (reference sequence). The CDR3 is 14 amino acids. CDR3 loop: CSAAAATGANVLTF. The CDR3 coding sequence is TGCAGTGCTGCGGCTGCAACTGGGGCCAACGTCCTGACTTTC.

This clonotype was recorded a few times. This chain uses TRBV28 with TRBJ2-3; the match to TRBD2 covers 9 bases. V was clipped by 3 bases and J by 6 bases; unmatched bases: 22. Germline V gene lookup returns CDR1 MDHEN and CDR2 SYDVKM. This CDR3 region has 20 residues. CDR3 sequence reads: CASSFPPLAASGALPDTQYF. Here the CDR3 DNA reads TGTGCCAGCAGTTTTCCACCCCTTGCGGCTAGCGGGGCACTCCCGGATACGCAGTATTTT. Drawing the rest from reference TRBV28 and TRBJ2-3, the complete variable domain is DVKVTQSSRYLVKRTGEKVFLECVQDMDHENMFWYRQDPGLGLRLIYFSYDVKMKEKGDIPEGYSVSREKKERFSLILESASTNQTSMYLCASSFPPLAASGALPDTQYFGPGTRLTVL.

This rearrangement joins TRBV20-1 to TRBJ1-1, with D unresolved. Germline V gene sequence: CDR1 DFQATT, CDR2 SNEGSKA (reference sequence). The V end lost 3 bases, the J end lost 3 bases, and 14 bases lay between the germline ends. The CDR3 totals 14 residues. CDR3 sequence reads: CSASSLPMDTEAFF. The CDR3, as DNA: TGCAGTGCTAGTTCTCTCCCTATGGACACTGAAGCTTTCTTT.

This clonotype occurred a few times. This chain joins TRBV4-3 and TRBJ2-1; D tentatively fits TRBD1 or TRBD2 (5 bases each). Germline V gene sequence: CDR1 LGHNA, CDR2 YSLEER. This CDR3 region has 16 residues. Trimming left V 4 bases short and J 8 bases short, with 21 bases between. The DNA for the CDR3 is TGCGCCAGCAGCCCACCCGGGACCCCCGGTACGGATGAGCAGTTCTTC. This codes for CASSPPGTPGTDEQFF.

The chain has TRBV20-1 and TRBJ2-5; 9 nucleotides line up with TRBD2. This CDR3 spans 17 amino acids. Germline lookup yields CDR1 DFQATT and CDR2 SNEGSKA (reference sequence). V trimming: 1 base; J trimming: 4 bases; junction bases outside the gene matches: 13. In nucleotides, the CDR3 is TGCAGTGCTAGAGGACTAGGTGTAGCGGGGGTTCGAGAGACCCAGTACTTC. Translation gives CSARGLGVAGVRETQYF.

The count of this clonotype is one. The chain links TRBV29-1 to TRBJ1-1, with D perhaps TRBD1 (5 bases). CDR3 length: 13 residues. Germline V CDR1 and CDR2: SQVTM, ANQGSEA. Trimming removed 4 bases from V and 5 bases from J, with 14 bases in between. The CDR3 region has the DNA TGCAGCGTTGGAGTAGGGACGGGAACTGAAGCTTTCTTT. Amino acid sequence: CSVGVGTGTEAFF.

This clonotype was observed a handful of times. The genes are TRBV7-3 and TRBJ2-2; a possible D gene is TRBD1 (5 bases). There are 19 residues in the CDR3. The V end lost 4 bases, the J end lost 0 bases, and 21 bases lay between the germline ends. CDR1 and CDR2 (germline): SGHTA, FQGTGA. CDR3 sequence: CASSSNRRATAANTGELFF. CDR3 nucleotides: TGTGCCAGCAGCTCTAACAGGAGAGCAACCGCTGCGAACACCGGGGAGCTGTTTTTT.

The chain's CDR3 is CSVGSGDSGNTIYF. CDR3 nucleotides: TGCAGCGTTGGAAGCGGGGACTCTGGAAACACCATATATTTT. The chain carries TRBV29-1 and TRBJ1-3; the D is unclear. The CDR3 extends over 14 amino acids. Germline V gives CDR1 SQVTM, CDR2 ANQGSEA. Trimming stripped 4 bases from V and 0 bases from J, with 10 bases between.

This clonotype occurred a few times. The rearrangement uses TRBV20-1 and TRBJ1-6; the match to TRBD1 covers 7 bases. Germline CDR1 reads DFQATT; CDR2 reads SNEGSKA (reference sequence). V gave up 4 bases and J gave up 8 bases; unmatched junction bases: 8. The length of the CDR3 is 14 residues. CDR3 nucleotide sequence: TGCAGTGCTAATAGGGGGCGTCGGGATTCACCCCTCCACTTT. Translating it yields CSANRGRRDSPLHF.

The genes are TRBV25-1 and TRBJ2-5, with 8 positions matching TRBD2. This CDR3 has 14 amino acids. The germline gives CDR1 MGHDK, CDR2 SYGVNS. V lost 4 bases to trimming and J lost 3 bases; unmatched junction nucleotides: 4. In DNA, the CDR3 is TGTGCCAGCAGTGTTGGACTAGCCAAAGAGACCCAGTACTTC. Translating gives CASSVGLAKETQYF.

In its sample, this clonotype was seen a few times. The V call is TRBV28, the J call TRBJ2-3, with a possible D match to TRBD2 (5 bases). V was shortened by 3 bases and J by 2 bases, with 18 bases between the two germline ends. The CDR3 covers 17 residues. Germline CDR1 reads MDHEN; CDR2 reads SYDVKM. CDR3 amino acids: CASSFRDLRGLTDTQYF. The CDR3 coding sequence is TGTGCCAGCAGTTTTCGAGACCTACGGGGTCTCACAGATACGCAGTATTTT.

J is TRBJ2-5 and V is TRBV28; 10 positions match TRBD2. Trimming took 4 bases from V and 4 from J; bases not matched to a gene: 12. Germline-derived CDR1 and CDR2 are MDHEN and SYDVKM. CDR3 length equals 17 residues. CDR3 DNA sequence: TGTGCCAGCAGTTCCGCCTCTATGGTAGCGGGAGGAGAGACCCAGTACTTC. It yields the protein CASSSASMVAGGETQYF.